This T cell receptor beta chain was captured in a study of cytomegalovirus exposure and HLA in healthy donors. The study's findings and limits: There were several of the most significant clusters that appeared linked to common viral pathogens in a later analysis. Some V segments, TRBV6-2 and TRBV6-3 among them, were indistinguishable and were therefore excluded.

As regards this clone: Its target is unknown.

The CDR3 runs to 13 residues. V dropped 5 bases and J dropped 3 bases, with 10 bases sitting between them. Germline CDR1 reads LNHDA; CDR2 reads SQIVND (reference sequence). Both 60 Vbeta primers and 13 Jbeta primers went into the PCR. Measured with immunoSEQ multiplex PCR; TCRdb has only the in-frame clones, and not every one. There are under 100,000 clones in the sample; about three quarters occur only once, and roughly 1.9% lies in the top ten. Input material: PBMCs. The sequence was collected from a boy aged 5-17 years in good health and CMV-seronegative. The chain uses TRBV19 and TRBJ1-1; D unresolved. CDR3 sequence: CASSPPFDTEAFF. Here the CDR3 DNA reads TGTGCCAGTAGTCCCCCTTTCGACACTGAAGCTTTCTTT.